The next 16 T cell receptor beta chains were all read from a single sample in a study of cytomegalovirus exposure and HLA in healthy donors. The PCR employed 60 Vbeta primers together with 13 Jbeta primers. Sequenced by immunoSEQ multiplex PCR; TCRdb stores in-frame clones only, minus some. This sample's table has more than 200,000 clones. Sequenced input: PBMCs. These receptors all stem from a woman aged 25 to 45 in good health and CMV-seropositive.

This sequence joins TRBV7-9 and TRBJ1-2; D not certain. The CDR3 consists of 12 residues. Germline V gene lookup returns CDR1 SEHNR and CDR2 FQNEAQ (reference sequence). V was clipped by 1 base and J by 4 bases, with 4 bases between them. This CDR3 is CASSLGAYGYTF. The CDR3 nucleotides read TGTGCCAGCAGCTTAGGGGCCTATGGCTACACCTTC.

V gene TRBV14 combines with J gene TRBJ2-1, with 10 nucleotides matching TRBD2. The V segment lost 3 bases and the J segment 3 bases; nucleotides outside the gene matches: 8. In germline, CDR1 is SGHDN, CDR2 FVKESK. The CDR3 totals 17 residues. CDR3 coding DNA: TGTGCCAGCAGCCAGCCAGCGGGGGGGTTCTTCTACAATGAGCAGTTCTTC. Its translation: CASSQPAGGFFYNEQFF.

The chain carries TRBV11-2 and TRBJ2-7, with D possibly being TRBD2 (5 bases). Germline V gene data show CDR1 as SGHAT and CDR2 as FQNNGV. Trimming stripped 10 bases from V and 7 bases from J, with 11 bases between. The CDR3 loop spans 10 amino acids. The CDR3 region is CATGRREQYF. As DNA, the CDR3 is TGTGCCACCGGTCGGAGGGAGCAGTACTTC.

This chain uses TRBV6-1 with TRBJ2-3; tentative D call: TRBD1 (5 bases). V was clipped by 3 bases and J by 4 bases, with 11 bases between them. The CDR3 is 14 amino acids. Looked up from germline, CDR1 is MNHNS and CDR2 is SASEGT. CDR3 protein: CASSDWGPSDTQYF. The DNA for the CDR3 is TGTGCCAGCAGTGATTGGGGCCCATCAGATACGCAGTATTTT.

The chain combines TRBV5-1 with TRBJ1-4; TRBD1 agrees at 10 bases. CDR1 is SGHRS and CDR2 is YFSETQ in the germline V gene. This CDR3 has 15 amino acids. The J segment lost 6 bases and the V segment lost 2 bases, leaving 4 bases of the junction unmatched. The CDR3 bases are TGCGCCAGCAGCTTATTCGGGACAGGGGATGAAAAACTGTTTTTT. Translation gives CASSLFGTGDEKLFF.

This chain joins TRBV18 and TRBJ1-5; tentative D call: TRBD1 (5 bases). The length of the CDR3 is 15 residues. The V gene's germline CDR1 is KGHSH and CDR2 LQKENI. V gave up 2 bases and J gave up 3 bases, with 11 bases separating them. The DNA for the CDR3 is TGTGCCAGCTCACCAGCGGGGGTAGTCAATCAGCCCCAGCATTTT. It is translated as CASSPAGVVNQPQHF.

This chain joins TRBV19 and TRBJ2-7; the match to TRBD1 covers 8 bases. The CDR3 loop spans 15 amino acids. The junction had 14 bases not matched to a gene; V was cut back by 6 bases and J by 7 bases. Germline V gives CDR1 LNHDA, CDR2 SQIVND (reference sequence). DNA of the CDR3: TGTGCCAGTAGCCCCCCGGGGAGACAGGGGAGAGAGCAGTACTTC. This encodes CASSPPGRQGREQYF.

The V gene is TRBV9, the J gene TRBJ2-5, with D maybe TRBD1 (6 bases). The CDR3 length is 16 residues. Trimming cost V 0 bases and J 4 bases, with 16 bases left between them. From germline, CDR1 is SGDLS and CDR2 YYNGEE. The CDR3 DNA follows: TGTGCCAGCAGCGTAGGTCTAGGACAGTCTAGAGAGACCCAGTACTTC. It yields the protein CASSVGLGQSRETQYF.

CDR3: CASSTGERNYGYTF. For the CDR3, the DNA is TGCGCCAGCAGCACCGGGGAGAGAAACTATGGCTACACCTTC. The rearrangement uses TRBV5-1 and TRBJ1-2, with D unclear. There are 14 residues in the CDR3. Looked up from germline, CDR1 is SGHRS and CDR2 is YFSETQ. Trimming removed 4 bases at V and 2 bases at J, with 12 bases between.

This chain connects TRBV6-5 to TRBJ1-4; no clear D. Trimming pared 6 bases from V and 0 bases from J, leaving 8 bases between. Germline CDR1 reads MNHEY; CDR2 reads SVGAGI. This CDR3 spans 14 amino acids. The CDR3 DNA sequence: TGTGCCAGCAGAGACACCTCAACTAATGAAAAACTGTTTTTT. It translates to CASRDTSTNEKLFF.

This chain uses TRBV7-2 with TRBJ2-7; D gene unclear. The germline V gene has CDR1 SGHTA and CDR2 FQGNSA. The V and J ends lost 1 base and 0 bases respectively, with 10 bases between them. There are 15 residues in the CDR3. The CDR3 coding sequence is TGTGCCAGCAGCTTAGAAGCAATCCTCTCCTACGAGCAGTACTTC. Amino acids: CASSLEAILSYEQYF.

The rearrangement uses TRBV10-1 and TRBJ2-1, with D possibly TRBD2 on 6 matching bases. The CDR3 totals 13 residues. The germline V and J ends were trimmed by 6 bases and 0 bases, with 6 bases remaining between them. Germline lookup yields CDR1 WNHNN and CDR2 SYGVQD (reference sequence). The CDR3 region has the DNA TGCGCCAGCAGCGGGAGCTCCTACAATGAGCAGTTCTTC. Translated, it gives CASSGSSYNEQFF.

V and J are TRBV19 and TRBJ2-3, with D possibly TRBD1 on 6 matching bases. In germline, CDR1 is LNHDA, CDR2 SQIVND (reference sequence). Trimming removed 3 bases at V and 4 bases at J, with 8 bases between. The CDR3 extends over 13 amino acids. This CDR3 is CASSIKGADTQYF. The CDR3, as DNA: TGTGCCAGTAGTATTAAGGGGGCAGATACGCAGTATTTT.

This rearrangement joins TRBV27 to TRBJ2-7; tentative D call: TRBD1 (5 bases). V dropped 2 bases and J dropped 4 bases, with 6 bases sitting between them. The CDR3 spans 12 residues. CDR1 MNHEY and CDR2 SMNVEV come from the germline V gene (reference sequence). Written as DNA, the CDR3 is TGTGCCAGCAGTTTACAGGGATACGAGCAGTACTTC. This encodes CASSLQGYEQYF.

This rearrangement joins TRBV11-2 to TRBJ2-7; no clear D. The length of the CDR3 is 12 residues. Germline V gene data show CDR1 as SGHAT and CDR2 as FQNNGV. Trimming left V 1 base short and J 4 bases short, with 5 bases between. In DNA form, the CDR3 reads TGTGCCAGCAGCTTAGTACTTTACGAGCAGTACTTC. It specifies CASSLVLYEQYF.

This chain links TRBV28 with TRBJ1-5; D might be TRBD1 (5 bases). Germline V gene data show CDR1 as MDHEN and CDR2 as SYDVKM. The CDR3 consists of 15 residues. V dropped 3 bases and J dropped 3 bases, with 12 bases sitting between them. The CDR3 DNA follows: TGTGCCAGCAGTTTGGCCGACAGCACCAATCAGCCCCAGCATTTT. Translating gives CASSLADSTNQPQHF.